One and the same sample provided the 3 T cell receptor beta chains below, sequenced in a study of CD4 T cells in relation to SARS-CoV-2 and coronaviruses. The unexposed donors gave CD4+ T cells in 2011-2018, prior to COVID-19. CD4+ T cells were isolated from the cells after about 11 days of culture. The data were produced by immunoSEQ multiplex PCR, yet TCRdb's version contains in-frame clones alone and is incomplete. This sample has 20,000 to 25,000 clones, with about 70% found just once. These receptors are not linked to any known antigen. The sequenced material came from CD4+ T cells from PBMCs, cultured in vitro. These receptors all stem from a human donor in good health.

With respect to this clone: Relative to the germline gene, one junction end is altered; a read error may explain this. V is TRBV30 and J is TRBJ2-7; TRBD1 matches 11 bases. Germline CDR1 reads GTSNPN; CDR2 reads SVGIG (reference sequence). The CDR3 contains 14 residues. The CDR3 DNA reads TGTGCCTGGATTCGGACAGGGGGCTCCCACGAGCAGTACTTC. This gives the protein CAWIRTGGSHEQYF.

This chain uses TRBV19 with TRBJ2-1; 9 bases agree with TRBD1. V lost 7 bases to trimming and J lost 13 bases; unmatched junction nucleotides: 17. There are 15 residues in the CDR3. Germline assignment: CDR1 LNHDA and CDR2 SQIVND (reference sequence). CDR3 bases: TGTGCCAGTATTAGAACACCGGGACAGGGAGGAAGACAGTTCTTC. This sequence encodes CASIRTPGQGGRQFF.

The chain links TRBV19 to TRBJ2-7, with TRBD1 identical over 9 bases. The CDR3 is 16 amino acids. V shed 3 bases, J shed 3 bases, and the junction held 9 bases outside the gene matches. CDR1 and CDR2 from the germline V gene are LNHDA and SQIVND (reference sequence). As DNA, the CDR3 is TGTGCCAGTAGTATTACTGCGGGACAGGGTAACTACGAGCAGTACTTC. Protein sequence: CASSITAGQGNYEQYF. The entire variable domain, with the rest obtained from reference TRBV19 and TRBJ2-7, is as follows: DGGITQSPKYLFRKEGQNVTLSCEQNLNHDAMYWYRQDPGQGLRLIYYSQIVNDFQKGDIAEGYSVSREKKESFPLTVTSAQKNPTAFYLCASSITAGQGNYEQYFGPGTRLTVT.